This T cell receptor beta chain was identified during a study of T-cell memory formation after mild COVID-19. Study details: Clusters of TCRs were largely donor specific.

Whole-study findings and limits: Whereas later expanders leaned CD4+, clones contracting day 15 to 85 showed a balanced CD4/CD8 makeup. Chiefly within CM and EM were the contracting CD4+ clones; CD8+ ones were within EMRA.

A 5'RACE reaction primed in the constant segment made cDNA libraries of TCR alpha and TCR beta, and these carried sample barcodes and UMIs. TCRdb reprocessed the 5' RACE reads with MiXCR, giving one entry per CDR3 protein. The table shows more than 110,000 distinct CDR3 sequences, with approximately 26% occurring only once. Germline CDR1 is SEHNR and CDR2 is FQNEAQ (reference sequence). The CDR3 spans 15 residues. The V end was cut by 5 bases, the J end by 2 bases, with 14 bases between. This clonotype was seen a few times. Its antigen is still unknown. The chain joins TRBV7-9 to TRBJ2-3; maybe TRBD1 (5 bases). The clonotype was recovered from an adult woman who had mild COVID-19 (a few samples of this study predate the infection). Cell type and time point are not known. The sequencing sample was made of PBMCs or a T cell subset sorted from them (not recorded which). CDR3 loop: CASSIRQPYTDTQYF. The CDR3 DNA follows: TGTGCCAGCAGCATCAGACAGCCCTACACAGATACGCAGTATTTT.